Described below is a single T cell receptor (beta chain) sequence and its context. The CDR3 runs 12 residues. V lost 11 bases and J lost 3; bases outside the gene matches: 6. Germline assignment: CDR1 SNHLY and CDR2 FYNNEI. This sample stems from a study of OX40 agonist ivuxolimab in advanced cancers. Across the study: Patients were infused with ivuxolimab every 2 weeks at 0.01 to 10 mg/kg. Those enrolled were 80% to 85% male, with a mean age of around 57 years and ages from about 20 to 90.

Produced via immunoSEQ multiplex PCR; TCRdb's table is partial and in-frame only. Found here are 60,000 to 100,000 clones, around 90% of them singletons; the top ten hold approximately 10%. This chain joins TRBV2 and TRBJ2-7, with 8 nucleotides matching TRBD1. Sequencing used CD4+ or CD8+ T cells sorted from blood, obtained in a trial of the OX40 agonist ivuxolimab. The TCR sequence derives from an adult with an advanced solid tumor such as melanoma, head and neck, liver or kidney cancer. Written as DNA, the CDR3 is TGTGCCGGACAGGGACCGGGCTACGAGCAGTACTTC. Translation: CAGQGPGYEQYF.